This T cell receptor beta chain was recovered during a study of shared clonotypes between healthy human individuals. Study at large: Aged between 18 and 49, the donors were a couple of women and three men. Per donor, three plates held CD4 naive cells, three held CD4 memory, two held CD8 naive and one held CD8 memory.

Broader study findings: Larger richness was generally estimated for naive than memory subsets. Non-shared clonotypes had lower generation probabilities than clonotypes shared by all four sorted-subset donors.

Note on this clone: Its antigen is unknown.

The CDR3 sequence is 15 residues long. Trimming stripped 4 bases from V and 0 bases from J, with 14 bases between. CDR1 is SGHRS and CDR2 is YFSETQ in the germline V gene. This table comes from immunoSEQ multiplex PCR, and its TCRdb copy is limited to in-frame clones, with some not included. This sample has over 850,000 clones; 75% to 85% occur once, and the top ten carry approximately 0.5%. This chain uses TRBV5-1 with TRBJ2-7; D may be TRBD2 (7 bases). Source material: memory CD4+ T cells from PBMCs. Subset reported: CD45RA-negative fraction. The source of this sequence is a man in his late teens or twenties in good health. Some clones in this sample may be carry-over from other donors' samples. In nucleotides, the CDR3 is TGCGCCAGCAGCCCAGTGGGGGGGCCCTCCTACGAGCAGTACTTC. It yields the protein CASSPVGGPSYEQYF.